This T cell receptor (beta chain) was obtained from a study of T cell responses to AZD1222 COVID-19 vaccine. The study, taken as a whole, reports: Repertoire sampling happened only post peak T cell response.

Assay: immunoSEQ multiplex PCR; the TCRdb copy retains only in-frame clones and omits some. The sample has 150,000 to 180,000 clones, roughly 90% seen once; the top ten hold about 1.6%. On this clone: Its antigen remains unknown.

The germline V gene has CDR1 WSHSY and CDR2 SAAADI. The CDR3 spans 15 residues. V was pared by 7 bases and J by 5 bases, with 17 bases between. The chain uses TRBV10-2 and TRBJ2-2; D is perhaps TRBD2 (5 bases). The sequence was obtained from an adult who received the AZD1222 COVID-19 vaccine. Sample: peripheral blood, taken 28 days after the second AZD1222 dose. The CDR3 reads CASKRGPEGTGELFF. CDR3 bases: TGCGCCAGCAAGAGAGGGCCAGAAGGGACCGGGGAGCTGTTTTTT.